Sequencing of this TCR beta chain was carried out in a study of STAT5B mutations in CD4+ large granular lymphocyte leukemia. Overall study findings and caveats: Top patient clones used TRBV06 genes more often: 8/27 versus 2/35 in controls. Main leukemic clonotypes were patient-specific, but 20% to 25% appeared at low frequency elsewhere. Higher CD4+ than CD8+ T-LGLL clonality might reflect small sample size.

On this clone itself: Antigen: not known.

This CDR3 has 16 amino acids. The V end was cut by 3 bases, the J end by 4 bases, with 16 bases between. The germline gives CDR1 MNHNS, CDR2 SASEGT. In the original workflow: A productive frequency of 2.59 x 10-5 was the lowest detectable. Profiled with immunoSEQ multiplex PCR; TCRdb holds only in-frame clones, not every one. The D gene and trimming were derived from the DNA, and the V and J assignments and clone size from that table. Of fewer than 35,000 clones in the sample, just under 75% are singletons; the top ten hold approximately 0.99%. The chain recombines TRBV6-1 with TRBJ2-1, with a tentative D call TRBD2 (6 bases). Sequencing was carried out using CD4+ T cells from blood buffy coats. The source of this sequence is a human donor in good health. As DNA, the CDR3 is TGTGCCAGCAGTGAGGCCGGCGGGACCTTGTACAATGAGCAGTTCTTC. Protein: CASSEAGGTLYNEQFF.